The rows below give T cell receptor beta chains drawn from one sample of a study of T-cell reconstitution after alpha-beta-depleted transplantation in children. TCRdb called the PCR reads again in MiXCR, with one record for every CDR3 protein. Among just over 950,000 distinct CDR3 sequences, roughly 29% were seen once, and the ten largest hold around 30%. The specimen comprised PBMCs, mostly from graft donor cells, sampled 360 days after TCRalphabeta/CD19-depleted stem cell transplant. The origin of the receptors is a boy in the first two years of life who had a stem cell transplant for SCID, so the T cells may come from the graft donor. Each CDR3 is given with its conserved first and last residue. The D gene is left open where the match is weak. Not every row has a clone size; where given, it reads once, few, many or a size class.

TRBJ2-1,TRBV3-1,TRBD2,few,TGTGCCAGCAGCCAAGTCCTAGCGGGGGGGGATGAGCAGTTCTTC,CASSQVLAGGDEQFF
TRBJ1-5,TRBV18,NA,NA,TGTGCCAGCTCCTTCGGGCCTGGGATTAGTCCCCCGAATCAGCCCCAGCATTTT,CASSFGPGISPPNQPQHF
TRBJ2-3,TRBV6-6,NA,few,TGTGCCAGCACCCAGGATAATACGCAGTATTTT,CASTQDNTQYF
TRBJ2-5,TRBV10-3,NA,few,TGTGCCATCAGTGAGTCGTTGTGGGGAGAGACCCAGTACTTC,CAISESLWGETQYF
TRBJ2-3,TRBV24-1,NA,few,TGTGCCACCAGTGATTTAGGGGGGGGACCAGATACGCAGTATTTT,CATSDLGGGPDTQYF
TRBJ2-1,TRBV9,NA,NA,TGTGCCAGCAGCGTAGACGGACTATACAATGAGCAGTTCTTC,CASSVDGLYNEQFF
TRBJ2-3,TRBV5-1,NA,few,TGCGCCAGCAGCTTGGTTGGCGGGACGAGCACAGATACGCAGTATTTT,CASSLVGGTSTDTQYF
TRBJ2-7,TRBV7-9,NA,NA,TGTGCCAGCAGCCCCCTAGGCACACTCTCCTACGAGCAGTACTTC,CASSPLGTLSYEQYF
TRBJ2-1,TRBV29-1,NA,NA,TGCAGCGTTGAACCCACCGGGACAACCCTGATGCATAATGAGCAGTTCTTC,CSVEPTGTTLMHNEQFF
TRBJ2-3,TRBV11-1,NA,NA,TGTGCCAGCAGAACTATGCAGTCTTCTCGCGCTAGCACAGATACGCAGTATTTT,CASRTMQSSRASTDTQYF
TRBJ1-4,TRBV5-5,NA,NA,TGTGCCAGCAGCTGGCGACAGATTGCAACTAATGAAAAACTGTTTTTT,CASSWRQIATNEKLFF
TRBJ2-7,TRBV4-1,TRBD2,NA,TGCGCCAGCAGCCAAGTAATAGCGGGGGTCCACGAGCAGTACTTC,CASSQVIAGVHEQYF
TRBJ2-7,TRBV3-1,TRBD1,NA,TGTGCCAGCAGCCAAGGGGGACAGTCCTTTAGGGAGCAGTACTTC,CASSQGGQSFREQYF
TRBJ1-5,TRBV20-1,TRBD1,NA,TGCAGTGCTAGAGGGGACAGGGGAGCTCAGCCCCAGCATTTT,CSARGDRGAQPQHF
TRBJ1-1,TRBV27,TRBD1,NA,TGTGCCAGCAGGCCTACAGGGGTACGGAACACTGAAGCTTTCTTT,CASRPTGVRNTEAFF
TRBJ2-5,TRBV4-2,TRBD2,few,TGTGCCAGCAGCCAAGTGCTCAGCGGGGGACAAGAGACCCAGTACTTC,CASSQVLSGGQETQYF
TRBJ2-7,TRBV10-3,NA,NA,TGTGCCATCAGTGGGCAGCCCTACGAGCAGTACTTC,CAISGQPYEQYF
TRBJ1-5,TRBV4-2,NA,NA,TGTGCCAGCAGCCTGCTCTTGGGAACAGGGAGCAATCAGCCCCAGCATTTT,CASSLLLGTGSNQPQHF
TRBJ1-5,TRBV12-3/TRBV12-4,NA,few,TGTGCCAGCAGTCAGGGCCTTAGCAATCAGCCCCAGCATTTT,CASSQGLSNQPQHF
TRBJ1-1,TRBV19,NA,NA,TGTGCCAGTAGTTTCGGTGGGATGTACACTGAAGCTTTCTTT,CASSFGGMYTEAFF
TRBJ2-7,TRBV10-3,NA,few,TGTGCCATCCGAGGTACCGACTCCTACGAGCAGTACTTC,CAIRGTDSYEQYF
TRBJ2-2,TRBV12-3/TRBV12-4,TRBD1,NA,TGTGCCAGCAGTCTCCTCAAGGGGGCGGGGGAGCTGTTTTTT,CASSLLKGAGELFF
TRBJ1-2,TRBV28,NA,few,TGTGCCAGCAGTTTGGCACTTATGGGGCTATTTGGCTACACCTTC,CASSLALMGLFGYTF
TRBJ2-2,TRBV6-5,NA,few,TGTGCCAGCAGTTATTCGTTGGCAGGGAACACCGGGGAGCTGTTTTTT,CASSYSLAGNTGELFF
TRBJ1-1,TRBV29-1,NA,NA,TGCAGCGTTGCCGGGCGGACTAACACTGAAGCTTTCTTT,CSVAGRTNTEAFF
TRBJ2-1,TRBV6-1,TRBD2,NA,TGTGCCAGCCGGCGAAGACTAGCGGGGGCGAATCTAAAATACAATGAGCAGTTCTTC,CASRRRLAGANLKYNEQFF
TRBJ2-5,TRBV2,TRBD2,NA,TGTGCCAGCAGCCGACTAGCGCCGGAGACCCAGTACTTC,CASSRLAPETQYF
TRBJ2-5,TRBV10-3,NA,few,TGTGCCACGAAGTTGGGAGTGGGGGAGACCCAGTACTTC,CATKLGVGETQYF
TRBJ2-6,TRBV27,TRBD2,NA,TGTGCCAGCAGTCCCTGGACTAGCGGGGGGGCTCCGATAGCTGGGGCCAACGTCCTGACTTTC,CASSPWTSGGAPIAGANVLTF
TRBJ2-5,TRBV27,NA,NA,TGTGCCAGCGGAGGTTTGAAATTCCGCGAGACCCAGTACTTC,CASGGLKFRETQYF
TRBJ2-7,TRBV6-5,NA,NA,TGTGCCAGCAGTTACCTGGCGAATTACGAGCAGTACTTC,CASSYLANYEQYF
TRBJ2-1,TRBV6-2/TRBV6-3,TRBD2,NA,TGTGCCAGCAGTTACGAAAAGGCGGGACTAGCGGGGAACAATGAGCAGTTCTTC,CASSYEKAGLAGNNEQFF
TRBJ2-3,TRBV20-1,TRBD1,many,TGCAGTGCTAGAGATGTGGGGACAGGGGGCTTTTTGGATACGCAGTATTTT,CSARDVGTGGFLDTQYF
TRBJ2-1,TRBV5-6,TRBD2,NA,TGTGCCAGCAGCTGGGGACTAGCGGGGGGGGAAGCCTACAATGAGCAGTTCTTC,CASSWGLAGGEAYNEQFF
TRBJ2-5,TRBV20-1,NA,NA,TGCAGTGCTAAACCGGTCGCCCAAGAGACCCAGTACTTC,CSAKPVAQETQYF
TRBJ2-1,TRBV5-1,TRBD1,few,TGCGCCAGCAAAAAGGGGGCGCGGGACAATGAGCAGTTCTTC,CASKKGARDNEQFF
TRBJ2-1,TRBV29-1,TRBD1,NA,TGCAGCGGAGGGACAGGGGATGAGCAGTTCTTC,CSGGTGDEQFF
TRBJ1-1,TRBV4-3,NA,few,TGCGCCAGCAGCCCCGGGACCCCAGGATGGGTTACTGAAGCTTTCTTT,CASSPGTPGWVTEAFF
TRBJ2-1,TRBV9,TRBD1,NA,TGTGCCAGCAGCGGCCCCGGACAGGGACCCTACAATGAGCAGTTCTTC,CASSGPGQGPYNEQFF
TRBJ2-3,TRBV20-1,TRBD1,NA,TGCAGTGCGGTCCCCGGGACAGGGAGCACAGATACGCAGTATTTT,CSAVPGTGSTDTQYF
TRBJ2-5,TRBV7-9,NA,NA,TGTGCCAGCAGCTTAGATGGCCTAAGGGGAGGAGAGACCCAGTACTTC,CASSLDGLRGGETQYF
TRBJ2-5,TRBV29-1,TRBD2,few,TGCAGCGTTGTAGTCCCTAGCGGGGGGATCCAAGAGACCCAGTACTTC,CSVVVPSGGIQETQYF
TRBJ2-3,TRBV4-2,NA,NA,TGTGCCAGCAGCCACCCCGGGACACTCCTTGATACGCAGTATTTT,CASSHPGTLLDTQYF
TRBJ2-4,TRBV20-1,NA,NA,TGCAGTGCTCCCCCCCAGGGACTAGCCAAAAACATTCAGTACTTC,CSAPPQGLAKNIQYF
TRBJ2-2,TRBV5-1,TRBD2,NA,TGCGCCAGCAGTGCTTTTGCGGGGGAGAACACCGGGGAGCTGTTTTTT,CASSAFAGENTGELFF
TRBJ1-1,TRBV6-5,TRBD1,many,TGTGCCAGCAGTTACGGTGCAACCCCAGGGGGCCCTGAGGCTTTCTTT,CASSYGATPGGPEAFF
TRBJ1-5,TRBV5-1,NA,NA,TGCGCCAGCAGCTTGACGGGGATGTGGGAACAGCCCCAGCATTTT,CASSLTGMWEQPQHF